Listed here are 32 T cell receptor beta chains from one sample, sequenced in a study of CD8+CD57+ T cells in acquired aplastic anemia. The template for TCR beta VDJ and CDR3 sequence profiling was genomic DNA. Using its own MiXCR run on the reads, TCRdb lists one record per CDR3 protein. The data hold 400,000 to 450,000 distinct CDR3 sequences, with just under 70% observed a single time. Specimen: sorted CD4+, CD8+, or CD8+CD57+ T cells (not recorded which) from PBMCs. Receptors originate from a human donor in good health, serving as a control.

This clonotype was found many times. The chain uses TRBV5-6 and TRBJ1-6, with D possibly matching TRBD1 (5 bases). Per the germline V gene, CDR1 is SGHDT and CDR2 is YYEEEE. The V end was cut by 2 bases, the J end by 3 bases, with 12 bases between. The CDR3 consists of 16 residues. The CDR3 sequence: CASSFKGGGYNSPLHF. The CDR3 DNA reads TGTGCCAGCAGCTTTAAAGGCGGGGGCTATAATTCACCCCTCCACTTT.

The chain recombines TRBV7-2 with TRBJ1-2, with 11 positions matching TRBD1. This CDR3 comprises 15 residues. The germline V gene has CDR1 SGHTA and CDR2 FQGNSA. V lost 2 bases to trimming and J lost 14 bases; unmatched junction nucleotides: 13. The CDR3 DNA reads as TGTGCCAGCAGCTTACTTAGCGCGGGACAGGGGGGCTCAACCTTC. Its protein is CASSLLSAGQGGSTF.

The chain links TRBV12-3 or TRBV12-4 to TRBJ1-6; no firm D call. The length of the CDR3 is 14 residues. Trimming left V 5 bases short and J 8 bases short, with 13 bases between. The CDR3 DNA follows: TGTGCCAGCAGTGAAGCGAGGAGTGATTCACCCCTCCACTTT. Encoded protein: CASSEARSDSPLHF.

This clonotype was recorded only once. The chain couples TRBV20-1 to TRBJ1-2, with TRBD1 matching 8 bases. V shed 1 base and J 6 bases; nucleotides not matched to a gene: 7. This CDR3 has 14 residues. Germline CDR1 DFQATT, CDR2 SNEGSKA (reference sequence). DNA for the CDR3: TGCAGTGCTAGAGGGACAGGGACTAATGATGGCTACACCTTC. The encoded protein is CSARGTGTNDGYTF.

This clonotype was observed a handful of times. The chain couples TRBV24-1 to TRBJ2-2; D ambiguous. Trimming stripped 1 base from V and 6 bases from J, with 5 bases between. CDR1 and CDR2 from the germline V gene are KGHDR and SFDVKD. The CDR3 covers 13 residues. The CDR3 here is CATSDFAAGELFF. As DNA, the CDR3 is TGTGCCACCAGTGATTTCGCTGCCGGGGAGCTGTTTTTT.

The V gene is TRBV20-1, the J gene TRBJ1-2; tentatively, D is TRBD1 (5 bases). The CDR3 is made up of 12 amino acids. Looked up from germline, CDR1 is DFQATT and CDR2 is SNEGSKA (reference sequence). V was cut by 1 base and J by 12 bases, with 15 bases left in between. CDR3: CSARAQVSQHTF. The CDR3 nucleotides are TGCAGTGCTAGAGCACAGGTATCGCAGCACACCTTC.

Points on this clonotype: The junction shows a germline mismatch at one end, possibly a read error. V usage is TRBV9 and J usage is TRBJ1-1; 10 bases align to TRBD1. This CDR3 region has 16 residues. Germline-derived CDR1 and CDR2 are SGDLS and YYNGEE. Written as DNA, the CDR3 is TGTGTCAGCGGCGTAGGTCCCGGGACAGGGGAGACTGAAGCTTTCTTT. This codes for CVSGVGPGTGETEAFF.

A note on this clonotype: The junction departs from the called germline gene at one end, perhaps through a read error. The chain is built from TRBV11-3 and TRBJ1-6; the match to TRBD1 covers 9 bases. CDR1 is SGHNT and CDR2 is YENEEA in the germline V gene. CDR3 length equals 16 residues. The CDR3 DNA sequence: TGTGCCACCAGCTGGCCGGGACAGGGCGTCAATTACACCCTCCACTTT. Translated: CATSWPGQGVNYTLHF.

The genes are TRBV5-6 and TRBJ1-3; maybe TRBD1 (5 bases). Germline V gene sequence: CDR1 SGHDT, CDR2 YYEEEE. CDR3 length equals 15 residues. V was cut by 4 bases and J by 0 bases, with 11 bases left in between. For the CDR3, the DNA is TGTGCCAGCAGCATTGCGACAGTCTCTGGAAACACCATATATTTT. Its translation: CASSIATVSGNTIYF.

There are a few counts of this clonotype. V gene TRBV6-2 or TRBV6-3 combines with J gene TRBJ2-4; D gene unclear. The CDR3 has 14 residues. Germline CDR1 MNHEY, CDR2 SVGEGT. Trimming took 5 bases from V and 4 from J, leaving 12 bases between them. The CDR3 bases are TGTGCCAGCAGTGGGGAACAGATGAAAAACATTCAGTACTTC. It specifies CASSGEQMKNIQYF.

This clonotype has just a few counts. The J gene is TRBJ2-1, the V gene TRBV3-1, with unresolved D. The V end was cut by 7 bases, the J end by 7 bases, with 11 bases between. Germline CDR1 LGHDT, CDR2 YNNKEL (reference sequence). The CDR3 length is 12 residues. The CDR3 bases are TGTGCCAGCAATTCCTGGGGTAATGAGCAGTTCTTC. This codes for CASNSWGNEQFF.

This clonotype was seen a few times. This chain links TRBV9 with TRBJ2-2; possibly TRBD1 for D (5 bases). V lost 0 bases and J 4 bases, leaving 10 bases between the germline ends. The CDR3 extends over 15 amino acids. CDR1 is SGDLS and CDR2 is YYNGEE in the germline V gene. In DNA form, the CDR3 reads TGTGCCAGCAGCGTAGGGGGCTGGGGCACCGGGGAGCTGTTTTTT. Protein sequence: CASSVGGWGTGELFF. Combining the CDR3 with reference TRBV9 and TRBJ2-2 gives the whole variable domain DSGVTQTPKHLITATGQRVTLRCSPRSGDLSVYWYQQSLDQGLQFLIQYYNGEERAKGNILERFSAQQFPDLHSELNLSSLELGDSALYFCASSVGGWGTGELFFGEGSRLTVL.

This clonotype was recorded at least ten times. This rearrangement joins TRBV7-9 to TRBJ2-7; D not resolved. The germline CDR1 and CDR2 sequences are SEHNR and FQNEAQ (reference sequence). Trimming removed 5 bases from V and 0 bases from J, with 8 bases in between. The CDR3 extends over 13 amino acids. The CDR3 sequence: CASSRKDSYEQYF. The CDR3 DNA follows: TGTGCCAGCAGCCGAAAGGACTCCTACGAGCAGTACTTC.

The chain links TRBV6-1 to TRBJ1-1, with D possibly being TRBD1 (6 bases). The germline gives CDR1 MNHNS, CDR2 SASEGT. V was pared by 5 bases and J by 1 base, with 8 bases between. This CDR3 spans 13 amino acids. CDR3 in DNA: TGTGCCAGCAGTACGACAGGGAACACTGAAGCTTTCTTT. This gives the protein CASSTTGNTEAFF.

The chain is built from TRBV20-1 and TRBJ2-7, with 7 bases aligning to TRBD1. The CDR3 spans 12 residues. Germline V gene sequence: CDR1 DFQATT, CDR2 SNEGSKA (reference sequence). The J segment lost 3 bases and the V segment lost 2 bases, leaving 1 base of the junction unmatched. Written as DNA, the CDR3 is TGCAGTGCTAGAAGGGACAGCTACGAGCAGTACTTC. Its protein is CSARRDSYEQYF.

On this clonotype itself: This likely comes from a read error, as the CDR3 has no conserved phenylalanine or tryptophan at its end. The limits of the CDR3 on the DNA are not certain, so only TCRdb's listed CDR3 is given. The J gene is TRBJ1-2, the V gene TRBV7-8; no check of the table's D call, TRBD1, against the DNA was made. Counting both end residues, the CDR3 totals 13 amino acids. Germline values: CDR1 SGHVS, CDR2 FQNEAQ. CDR3 loop: CASSLTGGEQYIG.

This clonotype has a single count. The gene calls are TRBV20-1 and TRBJ2-4; 10 positions match TRBD2. V trimming: 3 bases; J trimming: 8 bases; junction bases outside the gene matches: 7. The CDR3 length is 14 residues. Germline loops: CDR1 DFQATT, CDR2 SNEGSKA (reference sequence). CDR3 sequence: CSASPSGGADIQYF. Here the CDR3 DNA reads TGCAGTGCTAGTCCCAGCGGGGGGGCGGACATTCAGTACTTC.

The V gene is TRBV10-3, the J gene TRBJ2-5, with 10 nucleotides matching TRBD2. Germline V gene sequence: CDR1 ENHRY, CDR2 SYGVKD. This CDR3 contains 14 residues. Germline trimming cut 11 bases from V and 2 bases from J; bases unmatched to any gene: 8. CDR3 sequence: CASSLAGEQETQYF. CDR3 DNA sequence: TGTGCCTCAAGCCTAGCGGGGGAACAAGAGACCCAGTACTTC.

V is TRBV15 and J is TRBJ2-3; 9 bases agree with TRBD1. The CDR3 is 15 residues long. CDR1 and CDR2 (germline): LNHNV, YYDKDF (reference sequence). The V gene end was trimmed by 4 bases and the J gene end by 3 bases; junction bases not matched to a gene: 5. The CDR3 nucleotides are TGTGCCACCAGCAAGGACAGGGGCCCAACAGATACGCAGTATTTT. Translating it yields CATSKDRGPTDTQYF.

With respect to this clonotype: The missing conserved phenylalanine or tryptophan at the end of this CDR3 makes a read error likely. The limits of the CDR3 on the DNA are not certain, so only TCRdb's listed CDR3 is given. V is TRBV2 and J is TRBJ1-2. Germline V lookup: CDR1 SNHLY, CDR2 FYNNEI. The CDR3 spans 13 amino acids, including both terminal residues. The CDR3 is CASSYGVIYCDTS.

The chain uses TRBV7-2 and TRBJ1-1, with a tentative D call TRBD1 (6 bases). Germline CDR1 SGHTA, CDR2 FQGNSA. This CDR3 comprises 14 residues. The germline V and J ends were trimmed by 8 bases and 1 base, with 14 bases remaining between them. CDR3 loop: CASSRGPGNTEAFF. The CDR3 DNA reads TGTGCCAGCTCGCGGGGGCCTGGGAACACTGAAGCTTTCTTT. The complete variable domain, with remaining parts taken from reference TRBV7-2 and TRBJ1-1, reads GAGVSQSPSNKVTEKGKDVELRCDPISGHTALYWYRQSLGQGLEFLIYFQGNSAPDKSGLPSDRFSAERTGGSVSTLTIQRTQQEDSAVYLCASSRGPGNTEAFFGQGTRLTVV.

The V call is TRBV2, the J call TRBJ1-2; TRBD1 is a possible D gene (5 bases). The ends were cut back, 4 bases at V and 4 bases at J, with 13 bases in the middle. Germline values: CDR1 SNHLY, CDR2 FYNNEI. The CDR3 contains 14 residues. This chain's CDR3 is CASSGRRQSYGYTF. The DNA for the CDR3 is TGTGCCAGCAGTGGACGCCGACAGAGCTATGGCTACACCTTC.

This clonotype was picked up many times. The rearrangement links TRBV15 to TRBJ1-3; a weak D match, TRBD1 (6 bases). Germline loops: CDR1 LNHNV, CDR2 YYDKDF (reference sequence). CDR3 length: 15 amino acids. Trimming removed 0 bases from V and 7 bases from J, with 13 bases in between. The CDR3 DNA sequence: TGTGCCACCAGCAGAGATTCAGGGGAAGGGAACACCATATATTTT. Translating it yields CATSRDSGEGNTIYF. Together with reference TRBV15 and TRBJ1-3, the CDR3 gives the full variable domain: DAMVIQNPRYQVTQFGKPVTLSCSQTLNHNVMYWYQQKSSQAPKLLFHYYDKDFNNEADTPDNFQSRRPNTSFCFLDIRSPGLGDTAMYLCATSRDSGEGNTIYFGEGSWLTVV.

This sequence joins TRBV24-1 and TRBJ2-2; D gene ambiguous. V was clipped by 4 bases and J by 3 bases, with 8 bases between them. Germline V gene sequence: CDR1 KGHDR, CDR2 SFDVKD. The CDR3 totals 14 residues. CDR3 nucleotides: TGTGCCACCAGTGACGTAAGGGACACCGGGGAGCTGTTTTTT. It yields the protein CATSDVRDTGELFF.

The chain uses TRBV24-1 and TRBJ2-1; D is possibly TRBD2 (6 bases). The germline V gene encodes CDR1 KGHDR and CDR2 SFDVKD. The CDR3 contains 17 residues. V was cut by 5 bases and J by 1 base, with 17 bases left in between. Written as DNA, the CDR3 is TGTGCCACCAGTGCCAGAGGAGGGGCGAGGTCCTACAATGAGCAGTTCTTC. Translation gives CATSARGGARSYNEQFF.

The V call is TRBV20-1, the J call TRBJ2-7, with a weak D call TRBD2 (6 bases). V lost 6 bases, J lost 5 bases, and 20 bases lay in between. The length of the CDR3 is 14 residues. The germline gives CDR1 DFQATT, CDR2 SNEGSKA (reference sequence). CDR3 amino acids: CSARTRAGHDEQYF. CDR3 sequence (DNA): TGCAGTGCGAGGACCAGGGCGGGGCATGACGAGCAGTACTTC.

The CDR3 region is CSARDGAANYGYTF. In DNA form, the CDR3 reads TGCAGTGCCCGTGACGGGGCCGCTAACTATGGCTACACCTTC. The chain joins TRBV20-1 to TRBJ1-2, with a possible D match to TRBD1 (5 bases). In germline, CDR1 is DFQATT, CDR2 SNEGSKA (reference sequence). The CDR3 runs to 14 residues. Trimming took off 6 bases at V and 0 bases at J, with 14 bases between the two ends.

The chain is built from TRBV20-1 and TRBJ2-7; 8 positions match TRBD2. V lost 5 bases, J lost 6 bases, and 9 bases stayed unmatched. The CDR3 sequence is 13 residues long. Germline-derived CDR1 and CDR2 are DFQATT and SNEGSKA (reference sequence). DNA of the CDR3: TGCAGTGCTCGGGGGGGCCGGACAAGCGAGCAGTACTTC. Translated: CSARGGRTSEQYF.

The rearrangement links TRBV7-2 to TRBJ1-2; D is unclear. This CDR3 contains 16 residues. Trimming removed 6 bases from V and 4 bases from J, with 21 bases in between. Germline V gene data show CDR1 as SGHTA and CDR2 as FQGNSA. CDR3 loop: CASRSGVGGTSYGYTF. The DNA of the CDR3 is TGTGCCAGCAGATCGGGAGTTGGAGGCACCTCCTATGGCTACACCTTC.

The chain couples TRBV15 to TRBJ2-3; TRBD2 matches at 8 bases. This CDR3 spans 16 amino acids. Trimming removed 6 bases from V and 8 bases from J; junction bases left unmatched: 16. CDR1 is LNHNV, CDR2 YYDKDF, per germline (reference sequence). CDR3 amino acids: CATSSDPGGRAVTQYF. CDR3 in DNA: TGTGCCACCAGTTCAGATCCGGGGGGGCGGGCAGTTACGCAGTATTTT.

This clonotype was detected ten times or more. This chain joins TRBV20-1 and TRBJ1-1, with a tentative D call TRBD1 (5 bases). V lost 6 bases, J lost 8 bases, and 25 bases lay in between. The germline V gene has CDR1 DFQATT and CDR2 SNEGSKA (reference sequence). CDR3 size: 15 residues. The CDR3 nucleotides are TGCAGTGCCATGGATCGATCGGGACCTCCAGGCGAAGCTTTCTTT. This sequence encodes CSAMDRSGPPGEAFF.

The genes are TRBV12-3 or TRBV12-4 and TRBJ1-2, with 12 bases fitting TRBD1. The V segment lost 0 bases and the J segment 8 bases; nucleotides outside the gene matches: 4. The CDR3 is made up of 15 amino acids. This chain's CDR3 is CASSLAGQGASGYTF. The CDR3 DNA follows: TGTGCCAGCAGTTTAGCGGGACAGGGGGCGAGCGGCTACACCTTC.